Detailed here is one T cell receptor beta chain. Its cognate antigen is unknown. The record originates from a study of post-analysis software for immune sequencing data. Study details: Multiple sclerosis in the patients followed relapsing-remitting, secondary progressive and progressive-relapsing courses. Study-wide findings and caveats: Elevated frequency relative to controls characterized four or five TRBV segments in patients, TRBV5-6, TRBV5-1 and TRBV20-1 among them.

Germline V lookup: CDR1 SQVTM, CDR2 ANQGSEA. This CDR3 has 14 amino acids. TCR beta cDNA libraries had unique molecular identifiers. TCRdb re-called the PCR reads through MiXCR, storing one row per CDR3 protein. The table shows about 820,000 distinct CDR3 sequences, with approximately 53% occurring only once. The receptor was derived from a girl aged 10 to 17 with multiple sclerosis. The V and J genes are TRBV29-1 and TRBJ2-5; 7 nucleotides match TRBD2. The DNA end favors TRBJ2-7, so the J call may be wrong. Sequencing was performed on blood. The CDR3 loop reads CSGGGGLSVHEQYF. As DNA, the CDR3 is TGCAGCGGGGGGGGAGGTTTGTCTGTCCACGAGCAGTACTTC.